This entry lists 8 T cell receptor beta chains sequenced from one sample in a study of T-cell reconstitution after alpha-beta-depleted transplantation in children listed by TCRdb under 2016. Library method: PCR. Sequencing instrument: Illumina HiSeq 2500. To normalize quantification of the TCRbeta repertoire, the TCR libraries were built with molecular barcoding that relied on unique molecular identifiers. The raw public data were reprocessed by TCRdb itself: fastp quality trimming at Q25, MiXCR clonotype calling, in-frame beta chains only. Here each entry gathers all rows of one CDR3 protein and keeps the most common genes and DNA. This sample holds some 640,000 distinct CDR3 sequences; approximately 16% were observed only once. The ten largest clones represent approximately 1% of the sample. The sample here was PBMCs from the stem cell graft donor, taken from the stem cell graft. These receptors all stem from a human donor who donated a stem cell graft to a child with acute myeloid leukemia.

This clonotype was counted between two and nine times. The rearrangement uses TRBV15 and TRBJ1-5; 8 nucleotides match TRBD1. Germline V gene lookup returns CDR1 LNHNV and CDR2 YYDKDF (reference sequence). This CDR3 contains 16 residues. The ends lost 5 bases at V and 5 bases at J; junction bases unmatched: 11. The chain's CDR3 is CATSRLDRAVHQPQHF. CDR3 sequence (DNA): TGTGCCACCAGCCGCCTGGACAGGGCTGTACATCAGCCCCAGCATTTT.

The chain carries TRBV21-1 and TRBJ2-1. TRBV21-1 is deemed a pseudogene. The CDR3 spans 11 residues. The CDR3 region has the DNA TGTGCCAGCAGCACCTTGGGTGAGCAGTTCTTC. Amino acids: CASSTLGEQFF.

The chain couples TRBV11-2 to TRBJ2-6; TRBD1 matches at 8 bases. There are 18 residues in the CDR3. The germline V gene has CDR1 SGHAT and CDR2 FQNNGV. The junction had 8 bases not matched to a gene; V was cut back by 2 bases and J by 2 bases. The CDR3 DNA follows: TGTGCCAGCAGCTTAAGTGGACAGGGTTTACCTGGGGCCAACGTCCTGACTTTC. This gives the protein CASSLSGQGLPGANVLTF.

This clonotype showed up many times. This chain links TRBV6-1 with TRBJ2-7; D remains ambiguous. In germline, CDR1 is MNHNS, CDR2 SASEGT. V was cut by 7 bases and J by 2 bases, with 15 bases left in between. The CDR3 loop spans 14 amino acids. CDR3 bases: TGTGCCAGCAACCCCGGCGGCACTGCCTACGAGCAGTACTTC. Translation: CASNPGGTAYEQYF.

This clonotype has ten or more counts. This chain joins TRBV6-5 and TRBJ2-5; D may be TRBD1 (6 bases). CDR3 length: 14 residues. Germline V gene data show CDR1 as MNHEY and CDR2 as SVGAGI. V was cut by 2 bases and J by 6 bases, with 13 bases left in between. CDR3 nucleotides: TGTGCCAGCAGTTACGAAGTAGGGACACAGACCCAGTACTTC. It is translated as CASSYEVGTQTQYF.

There are a few counts of this clonotype. The CDR3 DNA reads TGTGCCAGCAGTAGACCCCTGACAGCTAGCAATCAGCCCCAGCATTTT. Its translation is CASSRPLTASNQPQHF. The chain recombines TRBV12-3 or TRBV12-4 with TRBJ1-5; the D gene is possibly TRBD1 (5 bases). Trimming took off 5 bases at V and 0 bases at J, with 14 bases between the two ends. The length of the CDR3 is 16 residues.

This clonotype was observed many times. V is TRBV6-1 and J is TRBJ2-7; D is unclear. The CDR3 has 13 amino acids. Germline loops: CDR1 MNHNS, CDR2 SASEGT. The V end was cut by 5 bases, the J end by 2 bases, with 10 bases between. Here the CDR3 reads CASSSDTTYEQYF. CDR3 bases: TGTGCCAGCAGTAGTGACACCACCTACGAGCAGTACTTC.

Ten or more counts support this clonotype. V is TRBV20-1 and J is TRBJ1-6, with D hard to call. CDR1 is DFQATT and CDR2 is SNEGSKA in the germline V gene (reference sequence). The CDR3 loop spans 10 amino acids. Between the trimmed V and J ends, which lost 5 bases and 8 bases, there was a span of 4 bases. DNA of the CDR3: TGCAGTGCTTATTATTCACCCCTCCACTTT. It is translated as CSAYYSPLHF.